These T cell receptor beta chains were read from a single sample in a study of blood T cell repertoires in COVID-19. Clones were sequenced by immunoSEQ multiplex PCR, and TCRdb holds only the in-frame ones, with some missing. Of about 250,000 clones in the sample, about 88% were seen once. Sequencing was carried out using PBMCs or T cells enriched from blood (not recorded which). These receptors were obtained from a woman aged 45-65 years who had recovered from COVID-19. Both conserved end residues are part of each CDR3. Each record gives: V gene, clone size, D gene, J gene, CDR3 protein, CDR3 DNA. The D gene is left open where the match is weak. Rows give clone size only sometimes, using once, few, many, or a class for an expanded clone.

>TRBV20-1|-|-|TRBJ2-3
CSASPLRRTSTDTQYF
TGCAGTGCTAGTCCCCTGAGGAGGACTAGCACAGATACGCAGTATTTT
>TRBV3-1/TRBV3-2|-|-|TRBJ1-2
CASSQGASGYGYTF
TGTGCCAGCAGCCAAGGAGCATCAGGGTATGGCTACACCTTC
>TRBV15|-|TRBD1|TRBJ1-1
CATSGRQGPSAEAFF
TGTGCCACCAGCGGGCGACAGGGGCCAAGTGCTGAAGCTTTCTTT
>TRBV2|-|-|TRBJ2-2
CASRLAAGELFF
TGTGCCAGCAGACTAGCTGCCGGGGAGCTGTTTTTT
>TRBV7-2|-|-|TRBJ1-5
CASSLDARQVWNQPQHF
TGTGCCAGCAGCTTAGATGCCCGACAGGTATGGAATCAGCCCCAGCATTTT
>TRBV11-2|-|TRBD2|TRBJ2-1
CASSPGTSEGDEQFF
TGTGCCAGCAGCCCCGGGACTAGCGAAGGTGATGAGCAGTTCTTC
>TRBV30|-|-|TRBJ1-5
CAWSLQEWMPQHF
TGTGCCTGGAGTCTACAGGAGTGGATGCCCCAGCATTTT
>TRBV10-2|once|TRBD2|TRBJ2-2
CASSPSGRAGELFF
TGCGCCAGCAGTCCTAGCGGGAGGGCCGGGGAGCTGTTTTTT
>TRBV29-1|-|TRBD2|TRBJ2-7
CSGGEREWEQYF
TGCAGCGGTGGGGAGCGGGAGTGGGAGCAGTACTTC
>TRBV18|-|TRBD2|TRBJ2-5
CASSLGREVRDGETQYF
TGTGCCAGCTCACTAGGACGGGAGGTCCGGGACGGGGAGACCCAGTACTTC
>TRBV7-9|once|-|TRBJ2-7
CASGGASFYEQYF
TGTGCCAGCGGAGGAGCGTCCTTTTACGAGCAGTACTTC
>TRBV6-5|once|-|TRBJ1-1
CASRYRAGLNTEAFF
TGTGCCAGCAGATACCGAGCGGGTCTGAACACTGAAGCTTTCTTT
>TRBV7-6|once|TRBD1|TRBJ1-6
CASSSQNGGQGSPLHF
TGTGCCAGCAGCTCGCAGAATGGGGGACAGGGTTCACCCCTCCACTTT
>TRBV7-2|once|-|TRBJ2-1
CASSLNVVGYEQFF
TGTGCCAGCAGCTTAAACGTAGTGGGCTATGAGCAGTTCTTC
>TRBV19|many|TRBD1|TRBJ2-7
CASSISGQGGEQYF
TGTGCCAGTAGTATATCGGGACAGGGAGGGGAGCAGTACTTC
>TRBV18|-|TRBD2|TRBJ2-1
CASSRGLAVIDNEQFF
TGTGCCAGCAGTAGGGGACTAGCGGTTATAGACAATGAGCAGTTCTTC
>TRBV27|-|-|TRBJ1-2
CASSLSTANYGYTF
TGTGCCAGCAGTTTATCCACAGCTAACTATGGCTACACCTTC
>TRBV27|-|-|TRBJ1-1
CASSLAPGYTEAFF
TGTGCCAGCAGTTTAGCCCCAGGGTACACTGAAGCTTTCTTT
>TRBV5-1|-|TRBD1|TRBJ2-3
CASSPPGTEPSTDTQYF
TGCGCCAGCAGCCCTCCCGGGACAGAGCCTAGCACAGATACGCAGTATTTT
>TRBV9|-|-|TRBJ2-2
CASSGAPNTGELFF
TGTGCCAGCAGCGGCGCTCCGAACACCGGGGAGCTGTTTTTT
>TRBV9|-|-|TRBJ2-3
CASSVGGVIDTQYF
TGTGCCAGCAGCGTAGGGGGGGTAATAGATACGCAGTATTTT
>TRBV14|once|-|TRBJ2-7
CASSQYGAILYEQYF
TGTGCCAGCAGCCAATATGGGGCAATCCTCTACGAGCAGTACTTC
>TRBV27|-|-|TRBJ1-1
CASSPKGGNTEAFF
TGTGCCAGCAGCCCTAAAGGCGGGAACACTGAAGCTTTCTTT
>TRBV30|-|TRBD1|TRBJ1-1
CACRGQGREAFF
TGTGCCTGCCGAGGACAGGGGCGTGAAGCTTTCTTT
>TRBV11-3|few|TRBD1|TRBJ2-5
CASSLEGTGEETQYF
TGTGCCAGCAGCTTAGAAGGGACAGGGGAAGAGACCCAGTACTTC
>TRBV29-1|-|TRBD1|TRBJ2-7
CSAILGQGSYEQYF
TGCAGCGCAATCCTGGGACAGGGAAGCTACGAGCAGTACTTC
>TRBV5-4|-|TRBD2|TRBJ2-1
CASSLDGGGNYNEQFF
TGTGCCAGCAGCTTGGATGGGGGGGGTAACTACAATGAGCAGTTCTTC
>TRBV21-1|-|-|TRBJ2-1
CASSKGGPRTSGIGNEQFF
TGTGCCAGCAGCAAAGGGGGGCCTAGAACTAGCGGGATAGGTAATGAGCAGTTCTTC
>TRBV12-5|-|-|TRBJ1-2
CASGLVEHGYTF
TGTGCTAGTGGTTTGGTAGAGCACGGCTACACCTTC
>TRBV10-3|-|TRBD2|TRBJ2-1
CAIGVAGAPNEQFF
TGTGCCATCGGAGTTGCGGGAGCCCCCAATGAGCAGTTCTTC
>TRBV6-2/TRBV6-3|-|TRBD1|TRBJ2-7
CASSTVKDRENEQYF
TGTGCCAGCAGTACTGTTAAGGACAGGGAGAACGAGCAGTACTTC
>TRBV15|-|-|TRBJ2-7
CATRGWGETYEQYF
TGTGCCACCAGAGGGTGGGGGGAAACCTACGAGCAGTACTTC
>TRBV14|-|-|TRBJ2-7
CASSAYGLGGEQYF
TGTGCCAGCAGCGCATACGGGCTGGGGGGCGAGCAGTACTTC
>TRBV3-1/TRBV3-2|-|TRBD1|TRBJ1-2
CASTQSGGSGYTF
TGTGCCAGCACCCAATCAGGGGGCTCTGGCTACACCTTC
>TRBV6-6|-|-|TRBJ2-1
CASRGDFSNEQFF
TGTGCCAGCAGGGGGGACTTTTCAAATGAGCAGTTCTTC
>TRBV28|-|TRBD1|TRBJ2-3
CASSLLGQGSGTDTQYF
TGTGCCAGCAGTTTACTTGGACAGGGGTCCGGCACAGATACGCAGTATTTT
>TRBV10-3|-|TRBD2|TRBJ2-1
CAISGTSNEQFF
TGTGCCATCAGTGGGACTAGCAATGAGCAGTTCTTC
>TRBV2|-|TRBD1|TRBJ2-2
CASSGTGGSGTGELFF
TGTGCCAGCAGTGGTACAGGGGGCAGTGGCACCGGGGAGCTGTTTTTT
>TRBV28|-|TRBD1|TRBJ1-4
CASSLLTGGNEKLFF
TGTGCCAGCAGTTTATTGACAGGGGGAAATGAAAAACTGTTTTTT
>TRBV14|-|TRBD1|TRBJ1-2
CASSPTGGSNYGYTF
TGTGCCAGCAGCCCGACAGGGGGCTCCAACTATGGCTACACCTTC
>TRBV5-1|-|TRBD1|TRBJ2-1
CASSKDRPAVNEQFF
TGCGCCAGCAGCAAGGACAGGCCCGCCGTCAATGAGCAGTTCTTC